This is a list of T cell receptor beta chains from one sample in a study of response to subunit inactivated influenza vaccine. TCRdb processed the RT-PCR reads anew with MiXCR; each CDR3 protein has one entry. Here the sample spans fewer than 750,000 distinct CDR3 sequences, roughly 15% being singletons. The material sequenced was PBMCs from blood, taken 12 days after vaccination. Receptors were obtained from a man over 45 who received an inactivated influenza vaccine. Both conserved end residues are part of each CDR3. The D gene is left open where the match is weak. A row's size may be missing; if present it is once, few, many or a size class.

V gene,CDR3 length,clone size,D gene,J gene,CDR3 protein,CDR3 DNA
TRBV10-3,13,-,-,TRBJ1-3,CAIRSDTGNTIYF,TGTGCCATCAGGTCCGACACTGGAAACACCATATATTTT
TRBV12-3/TRBV12-4,12,few,-,TRBJ1-1,CASSPIGAEAFF,TGTGCCAGCAGTCCGATCGGGGCTGAAGCTTTCTTT
TRBV11-2,16,few,TRBD2,TRBJ2-1,CASTGTSGGARNEQFF,TGTGCCAGCACCGGGACTAGCGGGGGGGCCCGGAATGAGCAGTTCTTC
TRBV20-1,15,many,-,TRBJ2-1,CSARDSGPRGNEQFF,TGCAGTGCTAGAGATAGCGGTCCCCGTGGGAATGAGCAGTTCTTC
TRBV5-1,15,-,TRBD2,TRBJ2-3,CASSSSGRVTDTQYF,TGCGCCAGCAGCTCTAGCGGGAGGGTCACAGATACGCAGTATTTT
TRBV18,17,-,TRBD2,TRBJ2-7,CASSFGTSGKRIFEQYF,TGTGCCAGCTCATTTGGGACTAGCGGGAAGAGGATCTTCGAGCAGTACTTC
TRBV3-1,15,few,-,TRBJ2-1,CASSQGPRSYNEQFF,TGTGCCAGCAGCCAAGGGCCACGCTCCTACAATGAGCAGTTCTTC
TRBV5-1,12,-,-,TRBJ2-7,CASSSKANEQYF,TGCGCCAGCAGCTCAAAGGCAAACGAGCAGTACTTC
TRBV4-2,16,-,TRBD2,TRBJ2-3,CASSPRTSGDSDTQYF,TGTGCCAGCAGCCCAAGGACTAGCGGGGACTCAGATACGCAGTATTTT
TRBV7-2,17,many,-,TRBJ2-7,CASSSGFWGVTSYEQYF,TGTGCCAGCAGCTCTGGTTTTTGGGGGGTTACTTCCTACGAGCAGTACTTC
TRBV20-1,14,few,-,TRBJ1-4,CSASPGAHNEKLFF,TGCAGTGCGTCTCCGGGGGCCCATAATGAAAAACTGTTTTTT
TRBV6-6,12,few,TRBD1,TRBJ1-2,CASSYRTGGYTF,TGTGCCAGCAGTTACCGGACAGGAGGCTACACCTTC
TRBV14,13,few,-,TRBJ2-1,CASSQLDSQEQFF,TGTGCCAGCAGCCAACTGGACTCCCAAGAGCAGTTCTTC
TRBV20-1,15,few,TRBD2,TRBJ2-1,CSARDRKTSDNEQFF,TGCAGTGCTAGAGATAGGAAGACTAGCGACAATGAGCAGTTCTTC
TRBV11-1,18,few,TRBD2,TRBJ2-1,CASSSAPIAGGPRNEQFF,TGTGCCAGCAGCTCTGCCCCAATAGCGGGAGGGCCTCGCAATGAGCAGTTCTTC
TRBV27,15,-,TRBD2,TRBJ2-5,CASSFSSGALGTQYF,TGTGCCAGCAGTTTCTCCAGCGGGGCGCTCGGGACCCAGTACTTC
TRBV7-8,14,few,-,TRBJ1-5,CASSLGGKNQPQHF,TGTGCCAGCAGCTTAGGGGGGAAGAATCAGCCCCAGCATTTT
TRBV6-2/TRBV6-3,20,-,-,TRBJ2-7,CASSYNLNREKGRTEDEQYF,TGTGCCAGCAGTTACAACCTAAATCGTGAAAAAGGACGGACTGAGGATGAGCAGTACTTC
TRBV12-3/TRBV12-4,15,-,TRBD1,TRBJ2-7,CASAPTTGGSYEQYF,TGTGCCAGCGCCCCCACGACAGGGGGGTCCTACGAGCAGTACTTC
TRBV7-9,13,-,-,TRBJ1-5,CASSLAVGQPQHF,TGTGCCAGCAGCTTGGCCGTGGGTCAGCCCCAGCATTTT
TRBV7-2,16,few,-,TRBJ1-2,CASYRTARPSNYGYTF,TGTGCCAGCTACAGGACAGCCCGCCCTTCTAACTATGGCTACACCTTC
TRBV15,15,-,TRBD1,TRBJ2-7,CATKAGTGSTYEQYF,TGTGCCACCAAAGCCGGGACAGGGTCTACCTACGAGCAGTACTTC
TRBV7-2,15,few,TRBD2,TRBJ2-7,CASSWRTSGSREQYF,TGTGCCAGCAGCTGGCGGACTAGCGGGAGTAGGGAGCAGTACTTC
TRBV20-1,13,many,-,TRBJ1-6,CSARDDRAKVPHF,TGCAGTGCTAGAGATGACCGGGCCAAGGTCCCCCACTTT
TRBV2,17,-,TRBD1,TRBJ2-3,CASVEVPGTGGPDTQYF,TGTGCCAGCGTCGAGGTACCAGGGACAGGGGGGCCAGATACGCAGTATTTT
TRBV10-2,17,-,-,TRBJ1-6,CASSESRGVDYNSPLHF,TGCGCCAGCAGTGAGTCCCGGGGGGTGGACTATAATTCACCCCTCCACTTT